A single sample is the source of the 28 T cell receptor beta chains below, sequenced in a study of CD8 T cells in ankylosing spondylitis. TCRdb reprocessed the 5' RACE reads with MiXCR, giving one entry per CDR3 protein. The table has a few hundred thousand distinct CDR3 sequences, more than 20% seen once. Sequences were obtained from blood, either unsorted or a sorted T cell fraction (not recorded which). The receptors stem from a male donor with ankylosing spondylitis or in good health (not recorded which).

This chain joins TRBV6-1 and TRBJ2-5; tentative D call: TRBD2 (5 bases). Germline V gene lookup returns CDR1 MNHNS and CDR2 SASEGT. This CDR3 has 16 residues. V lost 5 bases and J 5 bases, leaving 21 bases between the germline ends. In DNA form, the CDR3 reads TGTGCCAGCAGTCAACACGGCCAAACCCGAGGGGAGACCCAGTACTTC. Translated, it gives CASSQHGQTRGETQYF.

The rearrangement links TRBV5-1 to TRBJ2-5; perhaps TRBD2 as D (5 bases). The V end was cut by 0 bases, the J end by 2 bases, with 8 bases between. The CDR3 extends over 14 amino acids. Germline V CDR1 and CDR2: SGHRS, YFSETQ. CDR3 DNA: TGCGCCAGCAGCTTGGTGGGAGTACAAGAGACCCAGTACTTC. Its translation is CASSLVGVQETQYF.

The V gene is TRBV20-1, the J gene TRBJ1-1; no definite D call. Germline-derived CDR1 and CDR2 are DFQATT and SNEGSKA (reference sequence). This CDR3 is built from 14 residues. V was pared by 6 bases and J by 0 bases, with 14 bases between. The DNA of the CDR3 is TGCAGTGCCATCTCCGGGCCATTGAACACTGAAGCTTTCTTT. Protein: CSAISGPLNTEAFF.

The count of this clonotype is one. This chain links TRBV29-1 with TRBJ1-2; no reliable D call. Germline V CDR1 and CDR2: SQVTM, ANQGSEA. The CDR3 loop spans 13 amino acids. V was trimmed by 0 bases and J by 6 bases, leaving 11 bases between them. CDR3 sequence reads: CSVEDVRVDGYTF. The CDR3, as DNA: TGCAGCGTTGAAGACGTAAGGGTCGATGGCTACACCTTC.

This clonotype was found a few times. The CDR3: CASRRGELEQYF. In DNA form, the CDR3 reads TGTGCCAGTCGCCGGGGCGAGCTCGAGCAGTACTTC. The rearrangement links TRBV6-2 or TRBV6-3 to TRBJ2-7; either TRBD1 or TRBD2 may supply D (5 bases each). Germline assignment: CDR1 MNHEY and CDR2 SVGEGT. The CDR3 loop spans 12 amino acids. The ends were cut back, 9 bases at V and 6 bases at J, with 15 bases in the middle.

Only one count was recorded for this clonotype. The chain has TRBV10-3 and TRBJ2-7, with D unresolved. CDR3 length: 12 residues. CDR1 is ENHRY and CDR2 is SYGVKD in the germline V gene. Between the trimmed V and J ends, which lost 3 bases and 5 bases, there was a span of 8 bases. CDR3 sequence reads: CAISDIIDEQYF. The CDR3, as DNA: TGTGCCATCAGTGACATCATCGACGAGCAGTACTTC.

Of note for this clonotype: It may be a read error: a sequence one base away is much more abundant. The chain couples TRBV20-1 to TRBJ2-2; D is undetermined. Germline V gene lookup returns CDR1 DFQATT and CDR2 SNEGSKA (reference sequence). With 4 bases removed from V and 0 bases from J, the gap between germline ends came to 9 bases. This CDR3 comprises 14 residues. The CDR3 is CSANPLTNTGELFF. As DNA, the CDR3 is TGCAGTGCTAACCCTCTGACGAACACCGGGGAGCTGTTTTTT.

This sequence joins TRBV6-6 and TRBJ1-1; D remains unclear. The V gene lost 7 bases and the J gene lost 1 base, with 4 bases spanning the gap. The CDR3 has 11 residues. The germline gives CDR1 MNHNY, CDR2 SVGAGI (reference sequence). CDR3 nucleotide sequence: TGTGCCAGCAACTCGAACACTGAAGCTTTCTTT. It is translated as CASNSNTEAFF.

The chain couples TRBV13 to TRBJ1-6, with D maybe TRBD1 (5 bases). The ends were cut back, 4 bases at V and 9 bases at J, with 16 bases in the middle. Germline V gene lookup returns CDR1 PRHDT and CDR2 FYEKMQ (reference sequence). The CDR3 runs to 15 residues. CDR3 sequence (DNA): TGTGCCAGCAGCTCCACCCCGCAGGGAGGTTCACCCCTCCACTTT. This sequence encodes CASSSTPQGGSPLHF.

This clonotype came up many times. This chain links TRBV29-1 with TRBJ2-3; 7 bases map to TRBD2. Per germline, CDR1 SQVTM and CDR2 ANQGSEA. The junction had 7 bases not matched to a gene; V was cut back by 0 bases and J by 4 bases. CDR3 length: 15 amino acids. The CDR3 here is CSVEEASGEPDTQYF. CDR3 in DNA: TGCAGCGTTGAAGAGGCTAGCGGTGAACCAGATACGCAGTATTTT.

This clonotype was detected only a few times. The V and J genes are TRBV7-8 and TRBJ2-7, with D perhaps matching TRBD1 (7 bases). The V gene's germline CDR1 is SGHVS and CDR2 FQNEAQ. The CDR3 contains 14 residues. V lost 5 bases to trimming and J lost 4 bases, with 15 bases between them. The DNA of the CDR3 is TGTGCCAGCAGCGGCGGGGACAGCTTATACGAGCAGTACTTC. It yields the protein CASSGGDSLYEQYF.

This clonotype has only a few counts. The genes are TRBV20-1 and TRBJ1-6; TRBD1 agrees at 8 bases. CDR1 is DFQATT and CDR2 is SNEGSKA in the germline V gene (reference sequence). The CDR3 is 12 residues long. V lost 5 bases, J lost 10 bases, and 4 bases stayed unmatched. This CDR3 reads CSAEDRGSPLHF. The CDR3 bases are TGCAGTGCTGAAGACAGGGGATCACCCCTCCACTTT.

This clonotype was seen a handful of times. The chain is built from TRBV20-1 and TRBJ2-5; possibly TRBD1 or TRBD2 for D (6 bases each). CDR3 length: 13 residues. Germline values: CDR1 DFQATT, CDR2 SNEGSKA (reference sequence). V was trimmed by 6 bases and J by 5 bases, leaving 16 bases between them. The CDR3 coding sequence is TGCAGTGCCCAGGAAGGGGGGATGGAGACCCAGTACTTC. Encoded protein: CSAQEGGMETQYF.

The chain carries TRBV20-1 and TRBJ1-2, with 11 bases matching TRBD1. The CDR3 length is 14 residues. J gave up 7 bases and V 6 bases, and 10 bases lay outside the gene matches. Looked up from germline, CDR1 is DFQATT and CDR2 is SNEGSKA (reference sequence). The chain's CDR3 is CSAQKDRGRAGYTF. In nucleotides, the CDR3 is TGCAGTGCCCAGAAGGACAGGGGGCGCGCTGGCTACACCTTC.

CDR3 sequence (DNA): TGCAGTGCGAAAGGTCGAGGGTCCTACGAGCAGTACTTC. It is translated as CSAKGRGSYEQYF. The chain recombines TRBV20-1 with TRBJ2-7, with D possibly TRBD2 on 5 matching bases. There are 13 residues in the CDR3. Trimming shortened V by 6 bases and J by 1 base, and 13 bases separated the two germline ends. Germline CDR1 and CDR2: DFQATT and SNEGSKA (reference sequence).

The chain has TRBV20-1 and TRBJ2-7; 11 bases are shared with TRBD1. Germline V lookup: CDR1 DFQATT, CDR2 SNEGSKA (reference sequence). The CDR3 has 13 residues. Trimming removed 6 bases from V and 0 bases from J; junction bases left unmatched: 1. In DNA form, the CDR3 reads TGCAGTGCCGGACAGGGGGCCTCCTACGAGCAGTACTTC. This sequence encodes CSAGQGASYEQYF.

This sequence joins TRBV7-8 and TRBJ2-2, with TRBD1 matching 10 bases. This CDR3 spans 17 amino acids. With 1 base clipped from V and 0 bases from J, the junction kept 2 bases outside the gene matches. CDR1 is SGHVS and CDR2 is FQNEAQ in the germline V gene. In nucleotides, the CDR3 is TGTGCCAGCAGCTTAGGACAGGGGGCGCCGAACACCGGGGAGCTGTTTTTT. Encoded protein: CASSLGQGAPNTGELFF.

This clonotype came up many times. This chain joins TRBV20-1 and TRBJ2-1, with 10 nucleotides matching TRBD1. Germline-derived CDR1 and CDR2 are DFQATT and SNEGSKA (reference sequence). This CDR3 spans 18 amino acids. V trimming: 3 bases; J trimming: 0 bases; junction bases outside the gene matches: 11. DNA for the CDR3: TGCAGTGCTAGGAGGGGGACAGGGGCCGAGGTCTCCTACAATGAGCAGTTCTTC. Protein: CSARRGTGAEVSYNEQFF.

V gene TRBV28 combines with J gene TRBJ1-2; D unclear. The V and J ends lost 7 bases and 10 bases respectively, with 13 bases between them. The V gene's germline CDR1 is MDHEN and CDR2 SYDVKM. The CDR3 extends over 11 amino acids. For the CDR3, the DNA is TGTGCCAGCATCGTTCGTGGGGTCTACACCTTC. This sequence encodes CASIVRGVYTF.

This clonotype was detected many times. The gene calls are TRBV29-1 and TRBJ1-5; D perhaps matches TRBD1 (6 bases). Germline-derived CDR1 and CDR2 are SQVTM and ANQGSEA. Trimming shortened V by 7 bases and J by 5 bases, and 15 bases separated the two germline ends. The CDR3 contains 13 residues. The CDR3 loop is CSASVRGDQPQHF. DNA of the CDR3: TGCAGCGCCTCCGTCAGGGGTGATCAGCCCCAGCATTTT.

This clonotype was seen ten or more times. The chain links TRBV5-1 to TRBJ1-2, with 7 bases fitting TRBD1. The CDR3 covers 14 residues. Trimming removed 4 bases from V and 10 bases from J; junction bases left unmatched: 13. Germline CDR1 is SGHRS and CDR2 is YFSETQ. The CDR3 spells CASSRWDSSETYTF. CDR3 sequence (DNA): TGCGCCAGCAGCAGGTGGGACAGCTCAGAAACCTACACCTTC.

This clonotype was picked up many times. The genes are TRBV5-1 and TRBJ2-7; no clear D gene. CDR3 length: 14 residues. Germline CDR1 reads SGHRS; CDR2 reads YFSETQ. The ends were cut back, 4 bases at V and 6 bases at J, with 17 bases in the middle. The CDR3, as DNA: TGCGCCAGCAGCCCCCGGGCCATGCCCGCCGAGCAGTACTTC. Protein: CASSPRAMPAEQYF.

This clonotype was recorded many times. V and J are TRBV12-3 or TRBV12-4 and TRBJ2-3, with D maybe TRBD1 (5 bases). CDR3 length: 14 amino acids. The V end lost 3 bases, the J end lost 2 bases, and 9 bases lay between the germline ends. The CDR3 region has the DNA TGTGCCAGCAGTTTTGACAGTTTCACAGATACGCAGTATTTT. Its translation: CASSFDSFTDTQYF.

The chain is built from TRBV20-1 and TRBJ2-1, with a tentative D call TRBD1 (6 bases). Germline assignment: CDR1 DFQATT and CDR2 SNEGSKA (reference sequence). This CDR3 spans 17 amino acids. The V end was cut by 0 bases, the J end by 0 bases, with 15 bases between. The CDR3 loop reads CSARDLGARHSYNEQFF. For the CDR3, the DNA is TGCAGTGCTAGAGATTTGGGGGCCAGACACTCCTACAATGAGCAGTTCTTC.

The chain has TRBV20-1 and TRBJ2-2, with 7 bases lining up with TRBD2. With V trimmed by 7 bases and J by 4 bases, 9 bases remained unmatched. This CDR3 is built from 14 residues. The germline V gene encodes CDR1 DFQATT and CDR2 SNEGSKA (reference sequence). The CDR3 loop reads CSGRGGWGTGELFF. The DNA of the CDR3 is TGCAGTGGACGCGGGGGTTGGGGCACCGGGGAGCTGTTTTTT.

This chain's CDR3 is CASSSRDRETYEQYF. Here the CDR3 DNA reads TGTGCCAGCAGTTCCCGGGACAGGGAAACCTACGAGCAGTACTTC. The rearrangement joins TRBV12-3 or TRBV12-4 to TRBJ2-7, with 9 bases aligning to TRBD1. V lost 4 bases to trimming and J lost 2 bases; unmatched junction nucleotides: 6. CDR3 length: 15 residues.

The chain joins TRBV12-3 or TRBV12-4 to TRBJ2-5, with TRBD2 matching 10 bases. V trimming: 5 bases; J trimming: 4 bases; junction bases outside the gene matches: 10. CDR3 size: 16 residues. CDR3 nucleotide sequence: TGTGCCAGCAGTCCTATTAGCGGGGGGAGGGGAGAGACCCAGTACTTC. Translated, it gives CASSPISGGRGETQYF.

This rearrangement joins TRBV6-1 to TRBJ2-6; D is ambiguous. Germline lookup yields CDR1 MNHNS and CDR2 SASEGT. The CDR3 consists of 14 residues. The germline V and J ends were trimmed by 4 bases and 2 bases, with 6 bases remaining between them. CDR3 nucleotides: TGTGCCAGCAGTGGATCAGCTGGGGCCAACGTCCTGACTTTC. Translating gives CASSGSAGANVLTF.